This T cell receptor beta chain was sequenced in a study of post-analysis software for immune sequencing data. Study-level background: Relapsing-remitting, secondary progressive and progressive-relapsing forms of multiple sclerosis all featured among disease courses. Broader study findings: About 5 TRBV segments were more frequent in patients than controls; TRBV5-6, TRBV5-1 and TRBV20-1 belonged to this group. Multiple sclerosis patients had significantly lower normalized Chao1 diversity than controls.

This clonotype was found a few times. Its antigen is undetermined. The CDR3 consists of 13 residues. V lost 3 bases and J 4 bases, leaving 9 bases between the germline ends. Germline V gives CDR1 SEHNR, CDR2 FQNEAQ (reference sequence). Unique molecular identifiers featured in each of the TCR beta cDNA libraries. One entry per CDR3 protein results from TCRdb running MiXCR on the PCR reads. The sample includes 750,000 to 950,000 distinct CDR3 sequences, approximately 57% of them seen just once. The chain recombines TRBV7-9 with TRBJ1-2; D unclear. The sequencing sample was made of blood. The source of this sequence is a girl aged 5-17 years with multiple sclerosis. Here the CDR3 reads CASSFVELYGYTF. In DNA form, the CDR3 reads TGTGCCAGCAGCTTTGTGGAGCTCTATGGCTACACCTTC.